These 23 T cell receptor beta chains were all obtained from the same sample, sequenced in a study of blood T cell repertoires in COVID-19. TCRdb keeps only in-frame clones here, not all; method: immunoSEQ multiplex PCR. Of under 150,000 clones in the sample, 87% were seen once. The source material was peripheral blood. These receptors came from a man aged 45-60 years with active COVID-19.

The V call is TRBV23-1, the J call TRBJ1-2; maybe TRBD1 (5 bases). TRBV23-1 is an ORF; its function is uncertain. V lost 6 bases and J 13 bases, leaving 33 bases between the germline ends. The CDR3 covers 17 residues. CDR3 sequence reads: CASRPPPPGTAGRAGTF. In nucleotides, the CDR3 is TGCGCCAGCAGACCCCCCCCGCCCGGGACCGCAGGGAGGGCTGGCACCTTC.

This chain connects TRBV10-3 to TRBJ2-3, with TRBD2 identical over 8 bases. With 0 bases clipped from V and 2 bases from J, the junction kept 4 bases outside the gene matches. The germline V gene has CDR1 ENHRY and CDR2 SYGVKD. The CDR3 totals 16 residues. For the CDR3, the DNA is TGTGCCATCAGTGAGTCGGGAGCGGGGGTCACAGATACGCAGTATTTT. It yields the protein CAISESGAGVTDTQYF.

This clone occurred once. The genes are TRBV5-1 and TRBJ2-3, with a possible D match to TRBD2 (5 bases). Trimming removed 3 bases from V and 0 bases from J, with 8 bases in between. This CDR3 spans 14 amino acids. CDR1 is SGHRS, CDR2 YFSETQ, per germline. The CDR3 loop reads CASSYRTSTDTQYF. CDR3 sequence (DNA): TGCGCCAGCAGCTACCGGACTAGCACAGATACGCAGTATTTT.

The rearrangement links TRBV25-1 to TRBJ2-3, with D possibly matching TRBD2 (6 bases). V lost 5 bases, J lost 6 bases, and 15 bases lay in between. The length of the CDR3 is 14 residues. In germline, CDR1 is MGHDK, CDR2 SYGVNS. CDR3 in DNA: TGTGCCAGCAGTCCTCGGGACTCCACGGATACGCAGTATTTT. This gives the protein CASSPRDSTDTQYF.

This clone has just one count. The chain has TRBV7-2 and TRBJ1-2, with 7 bases fitting TRBD1. After removal of 5 bases from V and 7 bases from J, the junction contained 7 bases not matched to a gene. Germline V lookup: CDR1 SGHTA, CDR2 FQGNSA. This CDR3 spans 13 amino acids. CDR3 in amino acids: CASSPRGFGGYTF. CDR3 nucleotides: TGTGCCAGCAGCCCCAGGGGGTTCGGTGGCTACACCTTC.

V is TRBV5-1 and J is TRBJ2-6, with D possibly TRBD2 on 6 matching bases. The CDR3 is 18 amino acids. Trimming removed 5 bases from V and 0 bases from J, with 18 bases in between. Germline-derived CDR1 and CDR2 are SGHRS and YFSETQ. The DNA for the CDR3 is TGCGCCAGCAGGACCTCGGGGTCCGGGAGCTCTGGGGCCAACGTCCTGACTTTC. This translates into CASRTSGSGSSGANVLTF.

The J gene is TRBJ1-1, the V gene TRBV9; D remains unclear. The CDR3 runs 13 residues. Germline V gene lookup returns CDR1 SGDLS and CDR2 YYNGEE. With 4 bases removed from V and 0 bases from J, the gap between germline ends came to 7 bases. CDR3 sequence (DNA): TGTGCCAGCAGCTTACAGATGAACACTGAAGCTTTCTTT. Residues: CASSLQMNTEAFF.

The rearrangement links TRBV4-1 to TRBJ2-5; 9 positions match TRBD2. The CDR3 has 17 residues. Looked up from germline, CDR1 is MGHRA and CDR2 is YSYEKL. Trimming took 3 bases from V and 5 from J; bases not matched to a gene: 13. DNA for the CDR3: TGCGCCAGCAGCCAGGGGATTAGCGGGGGAGCAGAGGAGACCCAGTACTTC. It translates to CASSQGISGGAEETQYF.

The V and J genes are TRBV5-5 and TRBJ1-4; TRBD1 aligns across 12 bases. The CDR3 extends over 14 amino acids. Trimming cost V 5 bases and J 8 bases; bases outside gene matches: 4. The germline gives CDR1 SGHKS, CDR2 YYEKEE (reference sequence). CDR3: CASRGDRGLEKLFF. CDR3 sequence (DNA): TGTGCCAGCAGGGGGGACAGGGGGCTGGAAAAACTGTTTTTT.

This clone was counted a single time. V gene TRBV2 combines with J gene TRBJ1-5; TRBD1 matches 7 bases. The CDR3 is 14 amino acids. Germline-derived CDR1 and CDR2 are SNHLY and FYNNEI. V lost 3 bases and J lost 5; bases outside the gene matches: 4. CDR3 bases: TGTGCCAGCAGTGAGACAGGGAGGCATCAGCCCCAGCATTTT. Translation gives CASSETGRHQPQHF.

In its sample, this clone was seen a few times. The chain couples TRBV5-5 to TRBJ1-4; weak D call: TRBD1 (5 bases). This CDR3 has 17 residues. The germline V gene has CDR1 SGHKS and CDR2 YYEKEE (reference sequence). Trimming removed 4 bases from V and 1 base from J, with 17 bases in between. The CDR3 bases are TGTGCCAGCAGCGCCTGGGCGGGGGTTGTAACTAATGAAAAACTGTTTTTT. Translation gives CASSAWAGVVTNEKLFF.

This clone has only one observation. The chain couples TRBV5-1 to TRBJ1-3; weak D call: TRBD1 (5 bases). V lost 5 bases, J lost 4 bases, and 16 bases lay in between. Germline assignment: CDR1 SGHRS and CDR2 YFSETQ. The CDR3 is 15 amino acids. In nucleotides, the CDR3 is TGCGCCAGCAGACCGGGGGAGGTCTCCGGAAACACCATATATTTT. Its translation: CASRPGEVSGNTIYF.

This clone was picked up one time. This chain uses TRBV11-1 with TRBJ2-3; weak D call: TRBD2 (5 bases). This CDR3 has 14 residues. The germline V gene encodes CDR1 SGHAT and CDR2 FQDESV (reference sequence). The V end lost 5 bases, the J end lost 6 bases, and 15 bases lay between the germline ends. In DNA form, the CDR3 reads TGTGCCAGCAGCCTTGGACTGGCCCCGGATACGCAGTATTTT. Amino acids: CASSLGLAPDTQYF.

This chain links TRBV18 with TRBJ1-6; D is uncertain. The germline gives CDR1 KGHSH, CDR2 LQKENI. The CDR3 is 15 amino acids. The germline V and J ends were trimmed by 3 bases and 10 bases, with 16 bases remaining between them. The CDR3 is CASSPAGDIGSPLHF. CDR3 nucleotide sequence: TGTGCCAGCTCACCCGCCGGGGATATCGGATCACCCCTCCACTTT.

In its sample, this clone was seen a few times. The genes are TRBV30 and TRBJ1-3; D is unresolved. The CDR3 length is 12 residues. Trimming removed 5 bases from V and 0 bases from J, with 5 bases in between. CDR1 is GTSNPN, CDR2 SVGIG, per germline (reference sequence). This chain's CDR3 is CAWGISGNTIYF. The CDR3 DNA reads TGTGCCTGGGGTATCTCTGGAAACACCATATATTTT.

The chain has TRBV4-2 and TRBJ2-1; D is possibly TRBD1 (6 bases). The CDR3 sequence is 14 residues long. The V end was cut by 2 bases, the J end by 6 bases, with 11 bases between. The germline V gene has CDR1 LGHNA and CDR2 YNFKEQ. CDR3 DNA sequence: TGTGCCAGCAGCCAACTACAGGGCATCAATGAGCAGTTCTTC. Its translation is CASSQLQGINEQFF.

J is TRBJ1-2 and V is TRBV5-1; D ambiguous. The V end was cut by 1 base, the J end by 1 base, with 8 bases between. Germline values: CDR1 SGHRS, CDR2 YFSETQ. This CDR3 contains 14 residues. The CDR3 DNA is TGCGCCAGCAGCTTGTCGAGAAATAACTATGGCTACACCTTC. Encoded protein: CASSLSRNNYGYTF.

This clone was seen only a few times. This rearrangement joins TRBV3-1 (or the pseudogene TRBV3-2) to TRBJ2-7; no clear D. V was cut by 1 base and J by 9 bases, with 13 bases left in between. The CDR3 is 13 residues long. Looked up from germline, CDR1 is LGHDT and CDR2 is YNNKEL (reference sequence). The CDR3, as DNA: TGTGCCAGCAGCCAAGGGGCCCAGGTCGGGCAGTACTTC. Encoded protein: CASSQGAQVGQYF.

This chain links TRBV2 with TRBJ2-1; 8 bases match TRBD1. Germline V gene data show CDR1 as SNHLY and CDR2 as FYNNEI. With V trimmed by 7 bases and J by 10 bases, 15 bases remained unmatched. CDR3 size: 15 residues. Here the CDR3 DNA reads TGTGCCAGCATCTCTGACAGGGGAATTAATAGGGAGCAGTTCTTC. This encodes CASISDRGINREQFF.

This clone was detected once. V usage is TRBV5-1 and J usage is TRBJ1-5, with D maybe TRBD1 (5 bases). The V gene lost 4 bases and the J gene lost 1 base, with 9 bases spanning the gap. CDR1 and CDR2 from the germline V gene are SGHRS and YFSETQ. CDR3 length: 14 amino acids. This CDR3 is CASSPGGSNQPQHF. The CDR3 DNA sequence: TGCGCCAGCAGCCCGGGGGGGAGCAATCAGCCCCAGCATTTT. Based on the CDR3 plus reference TRBV5-1 and TRBJ1-5, the full variable domain is KAGVTQTPRYLIKTRGQQVTLSCSPISGHRSVSWYQQTPGQGLQFLFEYFSETQRNKGNFPGRFSGRQFSNSRSEMNVSTLELGDSALYLCASSPGGSNQPQHFGDGTRLSIL.

The chain joins TRBV3-1 (or the pseudogene TRBV3-2) to TRBJ1-5, with D hard to call. The CDR3 covers 14 residues. The ends were cut back, 0 bases at V and 4 bases at J, with 7 bases in the middle. In germline, CDR1 is LGHDT, CDR2 YNNKEL (reference sequence). The CDR3 here is CASSQDLRNQPQHF. Here the CDR3 DNA reads TGTGCCAGCAGCCAAGATCTAAGAAATCAGCCCCAGCATTTT.

The CDR3, as DNA: TGTGCCAGCACCCCCGGGGGGCGAGATCGGAACACTGAAGCTTTCTTT. Residues: CASTPGGRDRNTEAFF. The chain carries TRBV5-4 and TRBJ1-1, with a tentative D call TRBD1 (6 bases). In germline, CDR1 is SGHNT, CDR2 YYREEE (reference sequence). There are 16 residues in the CDR3. The V end was cut by 6 bases, the J end by 1 base, with 19 bases between.

The chain recombines TRBV10-3 with TRBJ2-4; the match to TRBD1 covers 9 bases. Looked up from germline, CDR1 is ENHRY and CDR2 is SYGVKD. The CDR3 totals 16 residues. V gave up 0 bases and J gave up 3 bases; unmatched junction bases: 3. In DNA, the CDR3 is TGTGCCATCAGTGAGTCGAAGGGACAGGGCAAAAACATTCAGTACTTC. Translation gives CAISESKGQGKNIQYF.